What follows are 28 T cell receptor beta chains derived from one specimen sequenced in a study of control samples from healthy donors and cancer patients. The data were produced by immunoSEQ multiplex PCR, yet TCRdb's version contains in-frame clones alone and is incomplete. The sample yields 70,000 to 100,000 clones, around 91% seen once. Sequencing used blood. These receptors were taken from a man in his forties or fifties in good health.

V gene TRBV15 combines with J gene TRBJ1-1, with no clear D. This CDR3 spans 14 amino acids. CDR1 and CDR2 (germline): LNHNV, YYDKDF (reference sequence). Trimming shortened V by 3 bases and J by 5 bases, and 13 bases separated the two germline ends. Here the CDR3 DNA reads TGTGCCACCAGCAGGGCAGCAGGTGGGACTGAAGCTTTCTTT. Its protein product is CATSRAAGGTEAFF.

The chain carries TRBV14 and TRBJ1-2; the D is unclear. The CDR3 is 13 residues long. Germline V lookup: CDR1 SGHDN, CDR2 FVKESK. Trimming pared 5 bases from V and 4 bases from J, leaving 11 bases between. The CDR3 coding sequence is TGTGCCAGCAGCAGAGCAGACATCTATGGCTACACCTTC. Its protein is CASSRADIYGYTF.

This clone was picked up one time. The rearrangement uses TRBV19 and TRBJ1-2; tentative D call: TRBD1 (6 bases). The CDR3 spans 13 residues. Germline V CDR1 and CDR2: LNHDA, SQIVND (reference sequence). With 7 bases removed from V and 5 bases from J, the gap between germline ends came to 14 bases. The CDR3 region is CASKGTGPYGYTF. The CDR3 region has the DNA TGTGCCAGTAAAGGAACAGGGCCTTATGGCTACACCTTC.

The chain couples TRBV25-1 to TRBJ1-1, with D unresolved. Trimming removed 6 bases from V and 0 bases from J, with 17 bases in between. Germline CDR1 is MGHDK and CDR2 is SYGVNS. This CDR3 spans 16 amino acids. CDR3 loop: CASSPPQPRMNTEAFF. DNA of the CDR3: TGTGCCAGCAGCCCTCCCCAGCCCAGAATGAACACTGAAGCTTTCTTT.

V usage is TRBV3-1 (or the pseudogene TRBV3-2) and J usage is TRBJ2-2; D is ambiguous. This CDR3 is built from 13 residues. CDR1 and CDR2 (germline): LGHDT, YNNKEL (reference sequence). V was shortened by 3 bases and J by 4 bases, with 6 bases between the two germline ends. The CDR3 region is CASSHEFTGELFF. As DNA, the CDR3 is TGTGCCAGCAGCCATGAATTCACCGGGGAGCTGTTTTTT.

This clone was counted between two and nine times. The chain employs TRBV6-6 and TRBJ2-7, with a possible D match to TRBD1 (6 bases). Germline V gene sequence: CDR1 MNHNY, CDR2 SVGAGI (reference sequence). The CDR3 consists of 12 residues. The V gene lost 10 bases and the J gene lost 5 bases, with 15 bases spanning the gap. The CDR3 sequence: CATRTDADEQYF. CDR3 nucleotides: TGTGCCACCCGGACAGACGCGGACGAGCAGTACTTC.

As to this clone: Additional DNA sequences in this sample encode the identical CDR3. The chain combines TRBV9 with TRBJ1-5, with 10 bases that match TRBD1. This CDR3 has 17 residues. CDR1 and CDR2 from the germline V gene are SGDLS and YYNGEE. Germline trimming cut 3 bases from V and 0 bases from J; bases unmatched to any gene: 6. In DNA, the CDR3 is TGTGCCAGCAGCGCAGGGACAGGGGAGGTTAGCAATCAGCCCCAGCATTTT. The encoded protein is CASSAGTGEVSNQPQHF.

The chain joins TRBV14 to TRBJ1-5; D gene uncertain. Trimming stripped 1 base from V and 0 bases from J, with 10 bases between. CDR1 and CDR2 from the germline V gene are SGHDN and FVKESK. CDR3 length: 16 amino acids. Written as DNA, the CDR3 is TGTGCCAGCAGCCAAGGGGTGACACTTAGCAATCAGCCCCAGCATTTT. It codes for CASSQGVTLSNQPQHF.

The rearrangement links TRBV5-1 to TRBJ2-7; TRBD1 matches at 10 bases. V was pared by 0 bases and J by 7 bases, with 10 bases of the junction left unmatched. Germline lookup yields CDR1 SGHRS and CDR2 YFSETQ. The CDR3 has 16 residues. CDR3 DNA sequence: TGCGCCAGCAGCTTGGAGGGACAGGGGATATCGACGGAGCAGTACTTC. This codes for CASSLEGQGISTEQYF. Variable domain in full (rest from reference TRBV5-1 and TRBJ2-7): KAGVTQTPRYLIKTRGQQVTLSCSPISGHRSVSWYQQTPGQGLQFLFEYFSETQRNKGNFPGRFSGRQFSNSRSEMNVSTLELGDSALYLCASSLEGQGISTEQYFGPGTRLTVT.

V gene TRBV10-2 combines with J gene TRBJ1-1; no reliable D call. V was shortened by 4 bases and J by 0 bases, with 9 bases between the two germline ends. CDR1 is WSHSY, CDR2 SAAADI, per germline. The CDR3 contains 14 residues. For the CDR3, the DNA is TGCGCCAGCAGTGTAAAGCGCATGAACACTGAAGCTTTCTTT. Its protein product is CASSVKRMNTEAFF.

The chain combines TRBV18 with TRBJ2-2, with D perhaps TRBD1 (5 bases). The CDR3 runs to 13 residues. V lost 3 bases and J 14 bases, leaving 16 bases between the germline ends. Germline V gives CDR1 KGHSH, CDR2 LQKENI. The CDR3 DNA reads TGTGCCAGCTCACCCGGCCGGCAGGGCCGTCTGTTTTTT. Amino acid sequence: CASSPGRQGRLFF.

The V gene is TRBV6-5, the J gene TRBJ2-7; 7 bases map to TRBD1. Looked up from germline, CDR1 is MNHEY and CDR2 is SVGAGI. With V trimmed by 0 bases and J by 10 bases, 12 bases remained unmatched. The CDR3 totals 15 residues. CDR3 nucleotide sequence: TGTGCCAGCAGTTACTCGGGGACAGACCCCCTAAAACAGTACTTC. It encodes CASSYSGTDPLKQYF.

The V gene is TRBV6-2 or TRBV6-3, the J gene TRBJ1-5; perhaps TRBD1 as D (5 bases). The CDR3 runs to 14 residues. From germline, CDR1 is MNHEY and CDR2 SVGEGT. V was cut by 5 bases and J by 4 bases, with 12 bases left in between. The CDR3 protein is CASSATDINQPQHF. The CDR3 DNA sequence: TGTGCCAGCAGTGCGACGGACATAAATCAGCCCCAGCATTTT.

This clone was picked up many times. The chain employs TRBV2 and TRBJ2-2; D ambiguous. Trimming cost V 3 bases and J 0 bases, with 5 bases left between them. The CDR3 runs to 14 residues. The germline V gene has CDR1 SNHLY and CDR2 FYNNEI. This CDR3 reads CASSDTTNTGELFF. CDR3 in DNA: TGTGCCAGCAGTGACACGACGAACACCGGGGAGCTGTTTTTT. The full variable domain, in which reference TRBV2 and TRBJ2-2 provide the parts outside the CDR3, is EPEVTQTPSHQVTQMGQEVILRCVPISNHLYFYWYRQILGQKVEFLVSFYNNEISEKSEIFDDQFSVERPDGSNFTLKIRSTKLEDSAMYFCASSDTTNTGELFFGEGSRLTVL.

The chain couples TRBV12-3 or TRBV12-4 to TRBJ1-1, with 8 bases lining up with TRBD1. J gave up 8 bases and V 3 bases, and 5 bases lay outside the gene matches. This CDR3 spans 13 amino acids. The DNA for the CDR3 is TGTGCCAGCAGTTTCCGACAGGGGTTCGAAGCTTTCTTT. Protein product: CASSFRQGFEAFF.

The rearrangement joins TRBV11-2 to TRBJ1-6, with a weak D call TRBD1 (6 bases). Germline values: CDR1 SGHAT, CDR2 FQNNGV. The V gene lost 7 bases and the J gene lost 6 bases, with 16 bases spanning the gap. This CDR3 spans 15 amino acids. CDR3 amino acids: CASTPGKGGNSPLHF. In DNA form, the CDR3 reads TGTGCCAGCACCCCGGGGAAAGGGGGTAATTCACCCCTCCACTTT.

J is TRBJ2-1 and V is TRBV18, with TRBD1 matching over 7 bases. The CDR3 covers 14 residues. Germline V CDR1 and CDR2: KGHSH, LQKENI. The junction had 6 bases not matched to a gene; V was cut back by 3 bases and J by 7 bases. The CDR3 region has the DNA TGTGCCAGCTCACCGGGACAGATGGAGAATGAGCAGTTCTTC. Its protein is CASSPGQMENEQFF.

The chain recombines TRBV4-3 with TRBJ2-1; D gene uncertain. Trimming cost V 1 base and J 6 bases, with 4 bases left between them. This CDR3 has 12 residues. The germline V gene has CDR1 LGHNA and CDR2 YSLEER. This chain's CDR3 is CASSQVSNEQFF. CDR3 in DNA: TGCGCCAGCAGCCAAGTAAGCAATGAGCAGTTCTTC.

The rearrangement links TRBV7-9 to TRBJ1-2; 7 positions match TRBD1. Germline CDR1 and CDR2: SEHNR and FQNEAQ (reference sequence). The CDR3 extends over 15 amino acids. The junction had 7 bases not matched to a gene; V was cut back by 4 bases and J by 2 bases. The CDR3 nucleotides are TGTGCCAGCAGCTACCGGACAGGCGAGAACTATGGCTACACCTTC. Translating it yields CASSYRTGENYGYTF.

This clone has just one count. The chain combines TRBV2 with TRBJ1-5; D not certain. The germline V and J ends were trimmed by 3 bases and 7 bases, with 4 bases remaining between them. Per germline, CDR1 SNHLY and CDR2 FYNNEI. This CDR3 is 11 amino acids long. CDR3 bases: TGTGCCAGCAGTGATCCACAGCCCCAGCATTTT. Its translation: CASSDPQPQHF.

This chain joins TRBV7-2 and TRBJ1-5; 7 nucleotides match TRBD1. The CDR3 is made up of 15 amino acids. Germline CDR1 and CDR2: SGHTA and FQGNSA. Germline trimming cut 4 bases from V and 3 bases from J; bases unmatched to any gene: 6. The chain's CDR3 is CASSSYRGFNQPQHF. The CDR3 bases are TGTGCCAGCAGCTCCTACAGGGGTTTCAATCAGCCCCAGCATTTT.

V is TRBV5-5 and J is TRBJ1-2, with D hard to call. Germline V gene sequence: CDR1 SGHKS, CDR2 YYEKEE (reference sequence). V was shortened by 0 bases and J by 4 bases, with 7 bases between the two germline ends. CDR3 length: 13 residues. CDR3 sequence: CASSLEQFYGYTF. The CDR3 nucleotides are TGTGCCAGCAGCTTGGAACAGTTCTATGGCTACACCTTC.

The chain joins TRBV19 to TRBJ1-3; D remains unclear. The germline gives CDR1 LNHDA, CDR2 SQIVND (reference sequence). The V end lost 7 bases, the J end lost 1 base, and 14 bases lay between the germline ends. This CDR3 is 15 amino acids long. The CDR3 DNA reads as TGTGCCAGTACCCCATCCGGGGATTCTGGAAACACCATATATTTT. It yields the protein CASTPSGDSGNTIYF.

The CDR3 is CVTAPGRAHSPLHF. The CDR3 region has the DNA TGTGTTACCGCCCCCGGCAGGGCCCATTCACCCCTCCACTTT. The gene calls are TRBV2 and TRBJ1-6, with D maybe TRBD1 (5 bases). The germline gives CDR1 SNHLY, CDR2 FYNNEI. This CDR3 is 14 amino acids long.

This rearrangement joins TRBV6-5 to TRBJ2-6, with a weak D call TRBD1 (5 bases). Trimming pared 2 bases from V and 4 bases from J, leaving 12 bases between. The germline CDR1 and CDR2 sequences are MNHEY and SVGAGI. The CDR3 is made up of 16 amino acids. The CDR3 region has the DNA TGTGCCAGCAGTTACAGAACAGGATCCGGGGCCAACGTCCTGACTTTC. Translating gives CASSYRTGSGANVLTF.

In the case of this clone: A read error may account for a junction end that differs from germline. The chain employs TRBV5-4 and TRBJ2-7; D is tentatively TRBD1 or TRBD2 (5 bases each). CDR3 length: 13 residues. Germline V CDR1 and CDR2: SGHNT, YYREEE (reference sequence). Here the CDR3 DNA reads TGTGCCAGCAGCTCCGGGACCGGCTACGGGCAGTACTTC. Its translation: CASSSGTGYGQYF. The full variable domain, completed using reference TRBV5-4 and TRBJ2-7, is ETGVTQSPTHLIKTRGQQVTLRCSSQSGHNTVSWYQQALGQGPQFIFQYYREEENGRGNFPPRFSGLQFPNYSSELNVNALELDDSALYLCASSSGTGYGQYFGPGTRLTVT.

This clone was seen only a few times. The chain carries TRBV5-4 and TRBJ1-2; TRBD1 is a possible D gene (6 bases). Per the germline V gene, CDR1 is SGHNT and CDR2 is YYREEE (reference sequence). Trimming took off 5 bases at V and 4 bases at J, with 12 bases between the two ends. CDR3 length: 13 amino acids. The CDR3 DNA follows: TGTGCCAGCAGGCCGACAGGCACCTATGGCTACACCTTC. The encoded protein is CASRPTGTYGYTF.

The chain employs TRBV2 and TRBJ2-5; no reliable D call. Deletions cut 8 bases from V and 5 bases from J, with 15 bases between. The CDR3 spans 13 residues. Germline CDR1 SNHLY, CDR2 FYNNEI. CDR3 sequence: CASGWSLRETQYF. DNA for the CDR3: TGTGCCAGCGGTTGGAGCCTCCGGGAGACCCAGTACTTC. Full variable domain (remainder filled in from reference TRBV2 and TRBJ2-5): EPEVTQTPSHQVTQMGQEVILRCVPISNHLYFYWYRQILGQKVEFLVSFYNNEISEKSEIFDDQFSVERPDGSNFTLKIRSTKLEDSAMYFCASGWSLRETQYFGPGTRLLVL.